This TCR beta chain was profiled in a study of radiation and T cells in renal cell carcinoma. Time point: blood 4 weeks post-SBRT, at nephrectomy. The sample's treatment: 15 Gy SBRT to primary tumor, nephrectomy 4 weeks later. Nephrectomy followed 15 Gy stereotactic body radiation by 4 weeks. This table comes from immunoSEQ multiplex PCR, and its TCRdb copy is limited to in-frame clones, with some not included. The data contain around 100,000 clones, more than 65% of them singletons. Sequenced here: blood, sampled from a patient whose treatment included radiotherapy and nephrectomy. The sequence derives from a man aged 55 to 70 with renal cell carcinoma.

The CDR3 loop reads CASRVTSARGTEAFF. The CDR3 DNA reads as TGTGCCAGCAGGGTTACGTCCGCCCGGGGGACTGAAGCTTTCTTT. The chain uses TRBV28 and TRBJ1-1, with D perhaps matching TRBD1 (5 bases). From germline, CDR1 is MDHEN and CDR2 SYDVKM. This CDR3 is built from 15 residues. The V gene lost 6 bases and the J gene lost 5 bases, with 19 bases spanning the gap.